The 25 T cell receptor beta chains below were found in one sample sequenced in a study of patients and donors after allogeneic stem cell transplantation. TCRdb itself ran the RT-PCR reads through MiXCR, one entry per CDR3 protein. Of about a million distinct CDR3 sequences listed, more than 15% are singletons. What was sequenced was blood, either unsorted or a sorted T cell fraction (not recorded which). The receptor source for this set is a human donor who was either an allogeneic HSCT recipient or a stem cell or donor lymphocyte infusion donor (not recorded which). It is not recorded whose cells these are; they may come from a transplant donor.

The chain uses TRBV4-1 and TRBJ1-6; 8 bases fit TRBD1. The J segment lost 4 bases and the V segment lost 0 bases, leaving 2 bases of the junction unmatched. Germline V gene sequence: CDR1 MGHRA, CDR2 YSYEKL. CDR3 length: 16 amino acids. This CDR3 is CASSQDRQGYNSPLHF. The CDR3 nucleotides are TGCGCCAGCAGCCAAGACCGACAGGGGTATAATTCACCCCTCCACTTT.

The table lists this clonotype with a few counts. The rearrangement links TRBV7-6 to TRBJ2-3; D gene uncertain. Germline lookup yields CDR1 SGHVS and CDR2 FNYEAQ. V lost 6 bases, J lost 6 bases, and 16 bases lay in between. The CDR3 spans 14 residues. Here the CDR3 reads CASREGFLLDTQYF. As DNA, the CDR3 is TGTGCCAGCAGGGAAGGTTTTCTTTTGGATACGCAGTATTTT.

V usage is TRBV7-9 and J usage is TRBJ1-1; no firm D call. This CDR3 contains 14 residues. Trimming removed 1 base at V and 6 bases at J, with 12 bases between. From germline, CDR1 is SEHNR and CDR2 FQNEAQ (reference sequence). The CDR3 spells CASSLDRWSAEAFF. CDR3 DNA sequence: TGTGCCAGCAGCTTAGATAGGTGGAGCGCTGAAGCTTTCTTT.

The rearrangement uses TRBV2 and TRBJ2-3; 7 bases agree with TRBD1. The CDR3 totals 15 residues. With V trimmed by 8 bases and J by 0 bases, 8 bases remained unmatched. From germline, CDR1 is SNHLY and CDR2 FYNNEI. As DNA, the CDR3 is TGTGCCAGCCTGAAGGGGGCGACTAGCACAGATACGCAGTATTTT. This codes for CASLKGATSTDTQYF.

V gene TRBV6-5 combines with J gene TRBJ2-3; the match to TRBD2 covers 8 bases. Germline V gives CDR1 MNHEY, CDR2 SVGAGI. V shed 3 bases, J shed 11 bases, and the junction held 13 bases outside the gene matches. CDR3 length: 15 residues. CDR3 residues: CASSYFGTREAVQYF. The CDR3 nucleotides read TGTGCCAGCAGTTATTTCGGGACTAGGGAAGCGGTGCAGTATTTT.

The sample holds many counts of this clonotype. This chain joins TRBV10-3 and TRBJ2-5, with TRBD2 as a possible D gene (5 bases). The CDR3 has 16 amino acids. V lost 0 bases to trimming and J lost 3 bases, with 14 bases between them. CDR1 and CDR2 (germline): ENHRY, SYGVKD. This CDR3 is CAISESYPTKEETQYF. Written as DNA, the CDR3 is TGTGCCATCAGTGAGTCTTACCCGACTAAAGAAGAGACCCAGTACTTC.

The J gene is TRBJ1-5, the V gene TRBV15; the D is unclear. This CDR3 has 17 amino acids. The germline V gene has CDR1 LNHNV and CDR2 YYDKDF (reference sequence). V gave up 0 bases and J gave up 4 bases, with 16 bases separating them. CDR3 residues: CATSRDRGAPQNQPQHF. CDR3 coding DNA: TGTGCCACCAGCAGAGATAGAGGAGCCCCTCAGAATCAGCCCCAGCATTTT.

This clonotype was observed a few times. V and J are TRBV6-2 or TRBV6-3 and TRBJ2-4; 11 bases match TRBD1. Germline CDR1 and CDR2: MNHEY and SVGEGT. CDR3 length: 18 residues. Trimming at V came to 5 bases and at J to 1 base, leaving 10 bases not matched to a gene. The CDR3 reads CASSDRTGGWMAKNIQYF. The CDR3 nucleotides are TGTGCCAGCAGTGACCGGACAGGGGGCTGGATGGCCAAAAACATTCAGTACTTC.

This chain connects TRBV29-1 to TRBJ2-7; 11 bases match TRBD1. The CDR3 spans 13 residues. After removal of 6 bases from V and 2 bases from J, the junction contained 3 bases not matched to a gene. Germline loops: CDR1 SQVTM, CDR2 ANQGSEA. CDR3 nucleotide sequence: TGCAGCGTGGACAGGGGGCTTCCCTACGAGCAGTACTTC. Residues: CSVDRGLPYEQYF.

In its sample, this clonotype was seen a few times. This sequence joins TRBV3-1 and TRBJ1-1; tentatively, D is TRBD1 (6 bases). Trimming took 0 bases from V and 5 from J, leaving 16 bases between them. The CDR3 runs to 16 residues. The germline CDR1 and CDR2 sequences are LGHDT and YNNKEL (reference sequence). The CDR3 sequence: CASSQEWITGRTEAFF. For the CDR3, the DNA is TGTGCCAGCAGCCAAGAGTGGATAACAGGGAGGACTGAAGCTTTCTTT.

This clonotype was recorded a few times. The chain links TRBV6-5 to TRBJ1-2; D remains unclear. Germline assignment: CDR1 MNHEY and CDR2 SVGAGI. This CDR3 comprises 12 residues. V gave up 6 bases and J gave up 8 bases, with 13 bases separating them. The CDR3 DNA follows: TGTGCCAGCAGGCGAGGGCAGAGAGGCTACACCTTC. It codes for CASRRGQRGYTF.

The V and J genes are TRBV30 and TRBJ2-2, with D tentatively TRBD1 (6 bases). This CDR3 spans 12 amino acids. Germline CDR1 and CDR2: GTSNPN and SVGIG (reference sequence). Trimming removed 5 bases at V and 3 bases at J, with 7 bases between. CDR3 in amino acids: CAWEGDTGELFF. The DNA for the CDR3 is TGTGCCTGGGAGGGGGACACCGGGGAGCTGTTTTTT.

This clonotype was seen a few times. The CDR3 sequence is CASGPKREGGKETQYF. DNA of the CDR3: TGTGCCAGCGGGCCCAAGCGGGAGGGAGGTAAAGAGACCCAGTACTTC. J is TRBJ2-5 and V is TRBV12-3 or TRBV12-4, with 10 nucleotides matching TRBD2. J lost 3 bases, V lost 8 bases, and 12 bases had no gene match. The CDR3 runs 16 residues.

The sample holds a few counts of this clonotype. J is TRBJ2-7 and V is TRBV12-3 or TRBV12-4, with a possible D match to TRBD1 (6 bases). The CDR3 is made up of 14 amino acids. Trimming took 7 bases from V and 3 from J, leaving 16 bases between them. The CDR3 spells CASTVDRFHYEQYF. In DNA form, the CDR3 reads TGTGCCAGCACTGTCGACAGGTTTCACTACGAGCAGTACTTC.

This clonotype came up a few times. The CDR3 DNA follows: TGCAGTGCTAGAGATCAGCCCGGGGCCGGCTATGGCTACACCTTC. Its protein is CSARDQPGAGYGYTF. J is TRBJ1-2 and V is TRBV20-1, with D possibly matching TRBD1 (5 bases). This CDR3 comprises 15 residues. V lost 0 bases and J lost 4, with 15 bases in between. Looked up from germline, CDR1 is DFQATT and CDR2 is SNEGSKA (reference sequence).

V gene TRBV5-1 combines with J gene TRBJ2-7; 11 positions agree with TRBD2. The CDR3 has 16 residues. Germline CDR1 SGHRS, CDR2 YFSETQ. The junction had 10 bases not matched to a gene; V was cut back by 5 bases and J by 3 bases. The CDR3 DNA reads TGCGCCAGCAGGAGCCTAGCGGGGGGCCGGGACTACGAGCAGTACTTC. It translates to CASRSLAGGRDYEQYF.

The gene calls are TRBV7-6 and TRBJ2-7; a possible D gene is TRBD2 (6 bases). In germline, CDR1 is SGHVS, CDR2 FNYEAQ. This CDR3 has 16 residues. Trimming took off 0 bases at V and 7 bases at J, with 19 bases between the two ends. The CDR3 DNA is TGTGCCAGCAGCTTAGCGCGACGGGACTTCCTCCCGGAGCAGTACTTC. Protein: CASSLARRDFLPEQYF.

This clonotype was counted a few times. V is TRBV25-1 and J is TRBJ1-6, with D possibly being TRBD1 (6 bases). CDR3 length equals 14 residues. V lost 6 bases to trimming and J lost 6 bases, with 12 bases between them. Germline V gene sequence: CDR1 MGHDK, CDR2 SYGVNS. Here the CDR3 DNA reads TGTGCCAGCAGCGTCCGGACAGCTAATTCACCCCTCCACTTT. This gives the protein CASSVRTANSPLHF. Together with reference TRBV25-1 and TRBJ1-6, the CDR3 gives the full variable domain: EADIYQTPRYLVIGTGKKITLECSQTMGHDKMYWYQQDPGMELHLIHYSYGVNSTEKGDLSSESTVSRIRTEHFPLTLESARPSHTSQYLCASSVRTANSPLHFGNGTRLTVT.

The V and J genes are TRBV30 and TRBJ1-2, with TRBD1 matching over 9 bases. This CDR3 contains 17 residues. The germline gives CDR1 GTSNPN, CDR2 SVGIG (reference sequence). With V trimmed by 0 bases and J by 4 bases, 12 bases remained unmatched. The CDR3 here is CAWSVLAGQGSPYGYTF. CDR3 nucleotide sequence: TGTGCCTGGAGTGTTTTGGCGGGACAGGGTAGCCCCTATGGCTACACCTTC.

This clonotype was picked up many times. The gene calls are TRBV7-9 and TRBJ1-5; 9 nucleotides match TRBD1. The V gene's germline CDR1 is SEHNR and CDR2 FQNEAQ (reference sequence). This CDR3 comprises 15 residues. Germline trimming cut 1 base from V and 2 bases from J; bases unmatched to any gene: 0. The CDR3 is CASSLGDRGNQPQHF. The CDR3 nucleotides read TGTGCCAGCAGCTTAGGGGACAGGGGCAATCAGCCCCAGCATTTT.

This clonotype has a handful of counts. The gene calls are TRBV29-1 and TRBJ2-2, with no clear D. Trimming pared 1 base from V and 1 base from J, leaving 4 bases between. Per the germline V gene, CDR1 is SQVTM and CDR2 is ANQGSEA. The CDR3 totals 13 residues. In DNA, the CDR3 is TGCAGCGTTGAAGTAAAGAACACCGGGGAGCTGTTTTTT. It is translated as CSVEVKNTGELFF.

The CDR3 is CASSLSNRVTQYF. CDR3 DNA sequence: TGTGCCAGCAGTTTATCGAACAGGGTCACCCAGTACTTC. The V call is TRBV28, the J call TRBJ2-5; weak D call: TRBD1 (6 bases). The CDR3 length is 13 residues. Germline assignment: CDR1 MDHEN and CDR2 SYDVKM. Trimming removed 1 base at V and 8 bases at J, with 11 bases between. The whole variable domain, filled in from reference TRBV28 and TRBJ2-5, reads DVKVTQSSRYLVKRTGEKVFLECVQDMDHENMFWYRQDPGLGLRLIYFSYDVKMKEKGDIPEGYSVSREKKERFSLILESASTNQTSMYLCASSLSNRVTQYFGPGTRLLVL.

This clonotype was observed a handful of times. V and J are TRBV20-1 and TRBJ2-3, with 9 bases lining up with TRBD2. The CDR3 is made up of 15 amino acids. Germline lookup yields CDR1 DFQATT and CDR2 SNEGSKA (reference sequence). V was clipped by 3 bases and J by 6 bases; unmatched bases: 10. CDR3 DNA: TGCAGTGCTAGGAGGCCTAGCGGGGTCACGGATACGCAGTATTTT. It specifies CSARRPSGVTDTQYF.

The rearrangement uses TRBV12-3 or TRBV12-4 and TRBJ2-1; D tentatively fits TRBD1 or TRBD2 (5 bases each). This CDR3 has 14 amino acids. The V gene lost 2 bases and the J gene lost 10 bases, with 15 bases spanning the gap. In nucleotides, the CDR3 is TGTGCCAGCAGTTTAACAGCGTTGGGGGTGGAGCAGTTCTTC. This gives the protein CASSLTALGVEQFF.

The rearrangement uses TRBV15 and TRBJ2-7, with D perhaps assigned TRBD1 or TRBD2 (6 bases each). CDR1 is LNHNV and CDR2 is YYDKDF in the germline V gene (reference sequence). V dropped 3 bases and J dropped 5 bases, with 20 bases sitting between them. This CDR3 spans 16 amino acids. The DNA of the CDR3 is TGTGCCACCAGCAGTGGAGGGGGAGGTTGGGCCAACGAGCAGTACTTC. Protein product: CATSSGGGGWANEQYF.